These T cell receptor beta chains were read from a single sample in a study of blood T cell repertoires in COVID-19. Clones were read by immunoSEQ multiplex PCR, and TCRdb kept only the in-frame ones, dropping some. The sample lists around 300,000 clones; roughly 90% were seen once. The material sequenced was peripheral blood. Receptors were obtained from a man aged 45 to 65 with acute or convalescent COVID-19. Both conserved end residues are part of each CDR3. Each record gives: J gene, D gene, V gene, clone size, CDR3 protein, CDR3 DNA. D genes are given only for firm matches. Clone sizes are given selectively: once, few, many, or a class where the clone is expanded.

TRBJ2-7 TRBD1 TRBV18 NA CASSPSQGDLSEQYF TGTGCCAGCTCACCATCCCAGGGGGATCTGTCCGAGCAGTACTTC
TRBJ1-5 NA TRBV5-1 NA CASSLVGRSQPQHF TGCGCCAGCAGCTTGGTTGGGCGAAGTCAGCCCCAGCATTTT
TRBJ2-1 TRBD2 TRBV19 once CASSPGLAGEGEQFF TGTGCCAGTAGCCCGGGACTAGCGGGGGAGGGTGAGCAGTTCTTC
TRBJ2-1 TRBD2 TRBV20-1 NA CSASVLAGGRSSYNEQFF TGCAGTGCTAGTGTGCTAGCGGGGGGGCGAAGCTCCTACAATGAGCAGTTCTTC
TRBJ1-5 TRBD1 TRBV30 few CAWSVGVYRGLNQPQHF TGTGCCTGGAGTGTAGGGGTTTACAGGGGGCTCAATCAGCCCCAGCATTTT
TRBJ2-1 TRBD1 TRBV7-9 NA CASSLGRREGAVDNEQFF TGTGCCAGCAGCTTAGGTCGGCGTGAGGGGGCGGTGGACAATGAGCAGTTCTTC
TRBJ2-6 TRBD1 TRBV5-5 once CASSSPDRGSGANVLTF TGTGCCAGCAGCTCTCCGGACAGGGGCTCTGGGGCCAACGTCCTGACTTTC
TRBJ2-2 TRBD2 TRBV18 once CASSLGTSGTNTGELFF TGTGCCAGCTCACTTGGGACTAGCGGGACGAACACCGGGGAGCTGTTTTTT
TRBJ1-2 NA TRBV18 NA CASSPGENYGYTF TGTGCCAGCTCACCCGGGGAGAACTATGGCTACACCTTC
TRBJ1-1 TRBD1 TRBV7-9 NA CASSFTGADTEAFF TGTGCCAGCAGCTTCACAGGGGCGGACACTGAAGCTTTCTTT
TRBJ1-1 NA TRBV3-1/TRBV3-2 once CASSQVGRLNTEAFF TGTGCCAGCAGCCAAGTAGGTAGACTTAACACTGAAGCTTTCTTT
TRBJ1-2 TRBD1 TRBV29-1 NA CSVITGGAYGYTF TGCAGCGTTATCACAGGGGGCGCCTATGGCTACACCTTC
TRBJ2-3 TRBD2 TRBV19 NA CASSIDPSGGAQGTDTQYF TGTGCCAGTAGTATAGATCCTAGCGGGGGGGCTCAAGGCACAGATACGCAGTATTTT
TRBJ2-1 NA TRBV11-2 NA CASSFGSTQEQFF TGTGCCAGCAGCTTTGGGTCGACACAGGAGCAGTTCTTC
TRBJ1-1 NA TRBV6-5 NA CASTRGTVNTEAFF TGTGCCAGCACCCGCGGGACGGTGAACACTGAAGCTTTCTTT
TRBJ1-1 NA TRBV7-9 NA CASSPRAGIGTEAFF TGTGCCAGCAGCCCCCGCGCAGGGATAGGAACTGAAGCTTTCTTT
TRBJ1-1 NA TRBV11-2 NA CASSLAGQVNEAFF TGTGCCAGCAGCTTAGCTGGGCAGGTCAATGAAGCTTTCTTT